This T cell receptor beta chain was recorded in a study of blood T cell repertoires in COVID-19. TCRdb's copy holds only in-frame clones and misses some; the assay was immunoSEQ multiplex PCR. The table includes approximately 490,000 clones, 87% detected once. In germline, CDR1 is GTSNPN, CDR2 SVGIG (reference sequence). The CDR3 sequence is 16 residues long. J gave up 4 bases and V 2 bases, and 13 bases lay outside the gene matches. Participants were aged about 18 to 89 years from more than 20 US areas. The clonotype comes from a woman aged 18-30 years who had recovered from COVID-19. The sequencing sample was made of PBMCs or T cells enriched from blood (not recorded which). The rearrangement joins TRBV30 to TRBJ1-2; 7 nucleotides agree with TRBD1. For the CDR3, the DNA is TGTGCCTGGAGTCCCCTGGAGGGGGCTCCCACCTATGGCTACACCTTC. Its protein product is CAWSPLEGAPTYGYTF.